This TCR beta chain was retrieved from a study of T cell changes during pregnancy in multiple sclerosis (dated by TCRdb to about 2019). The study in broad terms: The study looked at changes in the T cell repertoire across pregnancy in women with multiple sclerosis.

Comment on this clone: Its antigen remains unidentified. There are no base qualities to consult, and no much larger clone falls within one base.

Receptor amplification or capture employed the immunoSEQ multiplex PCR assay. TCRdb obtained this table from immuneACCESS and retained in-frame rearrangements with V and J assigned. These tables miss some clones; where compared with another copy, unresolved V genes account for less than half of the shortfall, and the remainder is unexplained. This sample comprises about 41,000 clones, 94% of them detected only once. 7% to 8.5% of the sample is in the top ten clones. The CDR3 runs 15 amino acids, cysteine and phenylalanine included. Only CDR3 DNA remains: 45 bases, in frame from the first base. V and J lose 2 bases and 1 base, and a span of 9 bases separates them. Taken from the germline V gene (reference sequence), the CDR1 and CDR2 loops are SEHNR and FQNEAQ.

The TCR sequence derives from a female donor with multiple sclerosis, enrolled in a pregnancy study. Sequenced material: CD8+ T cells from peripheral blood mononuclear cells, taken in the third trimester of pregnancy. The rearrangement joined TRBV7-9 to TRBJ2-1; D gene: possibly TRBD1, on 6 matching bases. The DNA reads as follows: TGTGCCAGCAGCTTATCAGGGGAATCCTACAATGAGCAGTTCTTC. This is translated as CASSLSGESYNEQFF.